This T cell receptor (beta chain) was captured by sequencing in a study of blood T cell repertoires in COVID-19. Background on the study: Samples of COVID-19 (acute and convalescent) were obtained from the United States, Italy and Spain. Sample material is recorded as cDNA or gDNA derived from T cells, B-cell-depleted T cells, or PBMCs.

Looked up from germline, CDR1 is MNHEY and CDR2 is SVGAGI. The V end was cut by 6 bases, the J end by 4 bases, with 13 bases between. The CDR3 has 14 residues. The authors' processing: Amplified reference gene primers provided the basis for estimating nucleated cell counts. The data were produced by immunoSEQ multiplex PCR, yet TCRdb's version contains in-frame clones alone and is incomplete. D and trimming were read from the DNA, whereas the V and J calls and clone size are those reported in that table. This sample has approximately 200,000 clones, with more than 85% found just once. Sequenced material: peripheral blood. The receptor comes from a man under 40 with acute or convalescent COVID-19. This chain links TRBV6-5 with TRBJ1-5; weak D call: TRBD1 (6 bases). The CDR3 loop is CASRAPGQNQPQHF. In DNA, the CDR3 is TGTGCCAGCAGAGCCCCCGGACAGAATCAGCCCCAGCATTTT.